Sequencing of this T cell receptor beta chain was carried out in a study of post-analysis software for immune sequencing data. Included in the TCR beta cDNA libraries were unique molecular identifiers. One entry per CDR3 protein results from TCRdb running MiXCR on the PCR reads. The data show about 540,000 distinct CDR3 sequences, with approximately 34% seen just once and 4.5% to 7.5% held by the top ten. Comment on this clonotype: As yet, its antigen is unknown.

Losses at the gene ends were 11 bases for V and 0 bases for J; bases not matched to a gene: 17. CDR3 length equals 17 residues. Germline CDR1 and CDR2: ENHRY and SYGVKD. General observations from the study: With TRBV5-6, TRBV5-1 and TRBV20-1 included, 4 or 5 TRBV segments were more frequent in patients than in controls. Normalized Chao1 diversity was significantly reduced in patients versus controls.

Specimen: blood. V and J are TRBV10-3 and TRBJ2-7, with 9 nucleotides matching TRBD2. This TCR was recovered from a girl aged 2 to 17 with multiple sclerosis. In DNA, the CDR3 is TGTGCCGTCAAGGCCTCGGCTAGCGGGGCGAGCTCCTACGAGCAGTACTTC. It specifies CAVKASASGASSYEQYF.